This T cell receptor (beta chain) emerged from a study of CD8 T cells in Susac syndrome. This clonotype was picked up a small number of times. The CDR3 totals 11 residues. The germline V gene encodes CDR1 MNHEY and CDR2 SMNVEV (reference sequence). V was cut by 3 bases and J by 9 bases, with 8 bases left in between. Random hexamers were used to reverse transcribe the RNA input (0.5 to 1 ug). MiXCR was run by TCRdb on the immunoSEQ multiplex PCR reads, yielding one entry per CDR3 protein. Of a few hundred thousand distinct CDR3 sequences in the sample, about 82% were seen once. Sequencing of TCR beta was performed on blood CD8+ and CD4+ T cells.

Sequencing was done on a sample of CD8+ T cells from PBMCs. The sequence was obtained from a human donor with multiple sclerosis. The chain joins TRBV27 to TRBJ1-2, with TRBD1 as a possible D gene (5 bases). The CDR3 DNA reads as TGTGCCAGCAGTTTGGGGGGAAGCTACACCTTC. It codes for CASSLGGSYTF.